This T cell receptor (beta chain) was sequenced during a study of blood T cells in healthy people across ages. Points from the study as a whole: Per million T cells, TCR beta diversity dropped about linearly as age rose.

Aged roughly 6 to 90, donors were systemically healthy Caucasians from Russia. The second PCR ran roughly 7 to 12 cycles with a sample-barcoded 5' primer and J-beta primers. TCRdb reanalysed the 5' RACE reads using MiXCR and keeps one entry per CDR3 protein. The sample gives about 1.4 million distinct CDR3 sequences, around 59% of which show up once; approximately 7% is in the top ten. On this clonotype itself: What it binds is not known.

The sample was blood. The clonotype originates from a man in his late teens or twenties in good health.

The CDR3, as DNA: TGTGCCAGCACCCAAACCTTTCCGGGACACCCTAGATCCTACGAGCAGTACTTC. Protein sequence: CASTQTFPGHPRSYEQYF. The chain couples TRBV7-8 to TRBJ2-7; TRBD1 might be the D (6 bases). CDR1 and CDR2 (germline): SGHVS, FQNEAQ. Trimming shortened V by 7 bases and J by 1 base, and 26 bases separated the two germline ends. The CDR3 extends over 18 amino acids.